This T cell receptor (beta chain) was captured in a study of T cell clones after liver transplantation. Sequenced by immunoSEQ multiplex PCR; TCRdb stores in-frame clones only, minus some. The sample holds about 24,000 clones, approximately 71% seen once. CDR3 length equals 15 residues. V was shortened by 0 bases and J by 2 bases, with 5 bases between the two germline ends. CDR1 is LGHNA, CDR2 YSLEER, per germline. The source material was CD4+ T cells from blood, sampled before liver transplant. This clonotype was obtained from a human donor who received a liver transplant. V and J are TRBV4-3 and TRBJ2-6; no clear D. CDR3: CASSQEVTGANVLTF. As DNA, the CDR3 is TGCGCCAGCAGCCAAGAAGTGACTGGGGCCAACGTCCTGACTTTC.